This T cell receptor beta chain was captured in a study of T cell repertoires in cytomegalovirus infection. Findings and limits, study-wide: There were HLA-C-restricted CMV-specific TCR beta clonotypes dominating the ex vivo response. Cumulative frequency of public TCR beta families picked out carriers of CMV plus the relevant HLA.

Trimming removed 8 bases from V and 6 bases from J, with 10 bases in between. The CDR3 consists of 12 residues. The germline V gene encodes CDR1 SGHVS and CDR2 FNYEAQ. TCRdb used MiXCR to reprocess the reads, holding one entry per CDR3 protein. The profile shows 200,000 to 300,000 distinct CDR3 sequences, around 9% of them singletons. This clonotype was seen at least ten times. The target antigen is unknown. Sequencing used PBMCs. J is TRBJ1-4 and V is TRBV7-6, with D perhaps TRBD1 (6 bases). This receptor was taken from a human donor in good health (CMV status not recorded). Some clones in this sample may be carry-over from other donors' samples. CDR3 nucleotide sequence: TGTGCCAGCGGGGGCAGGGATGAAAAACTGTTTTTT. Translated, it gives CASGGRDEKLFF.